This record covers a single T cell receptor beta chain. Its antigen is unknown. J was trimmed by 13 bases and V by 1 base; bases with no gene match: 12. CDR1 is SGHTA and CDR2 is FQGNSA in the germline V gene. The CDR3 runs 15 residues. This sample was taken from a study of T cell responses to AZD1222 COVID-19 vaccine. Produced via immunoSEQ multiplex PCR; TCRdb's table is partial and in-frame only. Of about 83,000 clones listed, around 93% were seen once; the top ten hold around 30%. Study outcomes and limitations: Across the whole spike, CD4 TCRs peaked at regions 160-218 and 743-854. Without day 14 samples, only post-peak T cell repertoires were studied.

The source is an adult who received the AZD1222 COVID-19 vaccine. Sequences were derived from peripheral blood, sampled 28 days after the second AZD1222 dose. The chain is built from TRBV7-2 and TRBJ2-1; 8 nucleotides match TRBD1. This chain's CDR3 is CASSLDVNTGTGQFF. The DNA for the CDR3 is TGTGCCAGCAGCTTAGACGTTAATACCGGGACAGGACAGTTCTTC.